Presented here are 32 T cell receptor beta chains from one specimen sequenced in a study of blood T cell repertoires in COVID-19. This table comes from immunoSEQ multiplex PCR, and its TCRdb copy is limited to in-frame clones, with some not included. The sample holds just over 250,000 clones, around 86% seen once. Sequencing used peripheral blood. Receptors originate from a man aged 35-49 years who had recovered from COVID-19.

This clone has just a few counts. The chain carries TRBV2 and TRBJ1-2; 10 positions match TRBD1. Germline CDR1 SNHLY, CDR2 FYNNEI. V shed 4 bases and J 3 bases; nucleotides not matched to a gene: 5. CDR3 length equals 15 residues. CDR3: CASSAGTGAHYGYTF. CDR3 nucleotides: TGTGCCAGCAGTGCCGGGACAGGGGCTCACTATGGCTACACCTTC. The full variable domain, with the rest looked up from reference TRBV2 and TRBJ1-2, is EPEVTQTPSHQVTQMGQEVILRCVPISNHLYFYWYRQILGQKVEFLVSFYNNEISEKSEIFDDQFSVERPDGSNFTLKIRSTKLEDSAMYFCASSAGTGAHYGYTFGSGTRLTVV.

The chain links TRBV7-9 to TRBJ2-1; 9 nucleotides line up with TRBD1. The CDR3 extends over 15 amino acids. The V and J ends lost 3 bases and 6 bases, in that order; junction bases with no gene match: 6. Germline V gene lookup returns CDR1 SEHNR and CDR2 FQNEAQ (reference sequence). The CDR3 is CASSLGQGPLNEQFF. The CDR3 DNA reads as TGTGCCAGCAGCTTGGGACAGGGTCCCCTCAATGAGCAGTTCTTC.

The rearrangement joins TRBV10-3 to TRBJ2-7; 9 bases agree with TRBD1. This CDR3 has 15 residues. Germline-derived CDR1 and CDR2 are ENHRY and SYGVKD. V dropped 4 bases and J dropped 4; count of bases not matched to a gene: 8. In DNA form, the CDR3 reads TGTGCCATCAGTGGGACAGGGGCTGCTGGGTACGAGCAGTACTTC. Residues: CAISGTGAAGYEQYF.

CDR3 region: CASSFGSGGAGGTQYF. The CDR3 DNA sequence: TGTGCCAGCAGCTTTGGTAGCGGGGGGGCCGGTGGTACGCAGTATTTT. The V gene is TRBV5-6, the J gene TRBJ2-3; 11 bases fit TRBD2. Trimming took 2 bases from V and 8 from J; bases not matched to a gene: 10. Germline lookup yields CDR1 SGHDT and CDR2 YYEEEE. The CDR3 is 16 amino acids.

The chain uses TRBV7-8 and TRBJ2-1; possibly TRBD2 for D (6 bases). Germline assignment: CDR1 SGHVS and CDR2 FQNEAQ. The CDR3 runs 15 residues. V dropped 5 bases and J dropped 3 bases, with 14 bases sitting between them. DNA for the CDR3: TGTGCCAGCAGCCCCTCCCAGGGACTCTACAATGAGCAGTTCTTC. Amino acid sequence: CASSPSQGLYNEQFF. The full variable domain, with the rest looked up from reference TRBV7-8 and TRBJ2-1, is GAGVSQSPRYKVAKRGQDVALRCDPISGHVSLFWYQQALGQGPEFLTYFQNEAQLDKSGLPSDRFFAERPEGSVSTLKIQRTQQEDSAVYLCASSPSQGLYNEQFFGPGTRLTVL.

This chain connects TRBV21-1 to TRBJ1-1. TRBV21-1 counts as a pseudogene. The CDR3 is 14 amino acids. The CDR3 DNA sequence: TGTGCCAGCAGCAATTTTACTTTAAACACTGAAGCTTTCTTT. The encoded protein is CASSNFTLNTEAFF.

This clone was seen more than once but under ten times. This sequence joins TRBV4-3 and TRBJ2-2; 7 bases are a match to TRBD1. Per the germline V gene, CDR1 is LGHNA and CDR2 is YSLEER. The V segment lost 2 bases and the J segment 3 bases; nucleotides outside the gene matches: 6. The CDR3 is 16 amino acids. CDR3 sequence (DNA): TGCGCCAGCAGCCAAAACAGGGGTCTGGACACCGGGGAGCTGTTTTTT. It specifies CASSQNRGLDTGELFF.

This rearrangement joins TRBV7-2 to TRBJ1-1, with D possibly matching TRBD1 (5 bases). Germline lookup yields CDR1 SGHTA and CDR2 FQGNSA. Trimming removed 4 bases from V and 0 bases from J, with 9 bases in between. This CDR3 is 14 amino acids long. CDR3 coding DNA: TGTGCCAGCAGCTCTCAGGGAATGAACACTGAAGCTTTCTTT. Amino acids: CASSSQGMNTEAFF.

The gene calls are TRBV4-1 and TRBJ1-1; D gene unclear. Per the germline V gene, CDR1 is MGHRA and CDR2 is YSYEKL. The CDR3 loop spans 15 amino acids. V was shortened by 0 bases and J by 1 base, with 9 bases between the two germline ends. The CDR3 nucleotides are TGCGCCAGCAGCCAAGATTTGGCAGGGAACACTGAAGCTTTCTTT. Its protein is CASSQDLAGNTEAFF.

The chain employs TRBV6-2 or TRBV6-3 and TRBJ1-2; D unresolved. CDR3 length: 14 amino acids. Per germline, CDR1 MNHEY and CDR2 SVGEGT. V lost 5 bases and J lost 0, with 10 bases in between. The DNA for the CDR3 is TGTGCCAGCAGTCTAGACGGAGCTAACTATGGCTACACCTTC. This gives the protein CASSLDGANYGYTF.

To note about this clone: Additional DNA sequences in this sample encode the identical CDR3. The chain joins TRBV4-2 to TRBJ2-7, with D maybe TRBD2 (6 bases). Germline lookup yields CDR1 LGHNA and CDR2 YNFKEQ. The CDR3 is made up of 13 amino acids. V lost 4 bases and J 1 base, leaving 8 bases between the germline ends. The CDR3 coding sequence is TGTGCCAGCAGCCGCGGGGATTCCTACGAGCAGTACTTC. Its translation: CASSRGDSYEQYF.

The chain has TRBV6-2 or TRBV6-3 and TRBJ2-1; TRBD2 matches at 11 bases. This CDR3 has 18 residues. Germline V CDR1 and CDR2: MNHEY, SVGEGT. The V and J ends lost 4 bases and 0 bases, in that order; junction bases with no gene match: 8. The CDR3 loop is CASSSGTSGRSSYNEQFF. The CDR3 region has the DNA TGTGCCAGCAGTTCCGGGACTAGCGGTCGAAGCTCCTACAATGAGCAGTTCTTC.

V is TRBV7-2 and J is TRBJ2-7; 7 bases line up with TRBD1. This CDR3 region has 14 residues. Germline V gives CDR1 SGHTA, CDR2 FQGNSA. V was pared by 5 bases and J by 3 bases, with 7 bases of the junction left unmatched. The CDR3 here is CASSPTGTLYEQYF. The CDR3 DNA reads as TGTGCCAGCAGCCCGACAGGGACCCTCTACGAGCAGTACTTC.

The V call is TRBV7-2, the J call TRBJ1-2; the D gene is possibly TRBD1 (5 bases). Trimming stripped 5 bases from V and 5 bases from J, with 18 bases between. There are 15 residues in the CDR3. Germline assignment: CDR1 SGHTA and CDR2 FQGNSA. CDR3 bases: TGTGCCAGCAGCCCGGGGCGGGGATCGGGGTATGGCTACACCTTC. Translated, it gives CASSPGRGSGYGYTF.

The chain employs TRBV3-1 (or the pseudogene TRBV3-2) and TRBJ1-6; 8 bases agree with TRBD1. Germline lookup yields CDR1 LGHDT and CDR2 YNNKEL (reference sequence). The V and J ends lost 10 bases and 5 bases, in that order; junction bases with no gene match: 4. The CDR3 consists of 13 residues. The CDR3 loop reads CATTDRDNSPLHF. In nucleotides, the CDR3 is TGTGCCACCACGGACAGGGATAATTCACCCCTCCACTTT.

The CDR3 region has the DNA TGTGCCAGCAGTTCATACAGGGTTTCAACAGATACGCAGTATTTT. This translates into CASSSYRVSTDTQYF. The chain has TRBV27 and TRBJ2-3, with D tentatively TRBD1 (6 bases). This CDR3 comprises 15 residues. Germline loops: CDR1 MNHEY, CDR2 SMNVEV (reference sequence). The ends were cut back, 4 bases at V and 3 bases at J, with 14 bases in the middle.

This chain joins TRBV7-2 and TRBJ2-7, with D unclear. CDR1 SGHTA and CDR2 FQGNSA come from the germline V gene. This CDR3 is 12 amino acids long. V was clipped by 3 bases and J by 2 bases, with 5 bases between them. This chain's CDR3 is CASSFTTYEQYF. The DNA of the CDR3 is TGTGCCAGCAGCTTCACAACCTACGAGCAGTACTTC.

V gene TRBV7-9 combines with J gene TRBJ1-5; the match to TRBD1 covers 11 bases. Trimming at V came to 4 bases and at J to 8 bases, leaving 13 bases not matched to a gene. In germline, CDR1 is SEHNR, CDR2 FQNEAQ (reference sequence). The CDR3 extends over 17 amino acids. CDR3 nucleotides: TGTGCCAGCAGCTCAAACCGGGACAGGGGGAGGAGGGAGCCCCAGCATTTT. As protein: CASSSNRDRGRREPQHF.

The table lists this clone with a few counts. This chain connects TRBV7-6 to TRBJ2-7; D unresolved. The CDR3 has 14 residues. V lost 2 bases, J lost 3 bases, and 11 bases lay in between. Germline lookup yields CDR1 SGHVS and CDR2 FNYEAQ. For the CDR3, the DNA is TGTGCCAGCAGCTTACTGGCATACAACTACGAGCAGTACTTC. The encoded protein is CASSLLAYNYEQYF. Full variable domain (rest looked up from reference TRBV7-6 and TRBJ2-7): GAGVSQSPRYKVTKRGQDVALRCDPISGHVSLYWYRQALGQGPEFLTYFNYEAQQDKSGLPNDRFSAERPEGSISTLTIQRTEQRDSAMYRCASSLLAYNYEQYFGPGTRLTVT.

V and J are TRBV10-2 and TRBJ2-1; the match to TRBD1 covers 9 bases. In germline, CDR1 is WSHSY, CDR2 SAAADI. The CDR3 length is 13 residues. Trimming took 8 bases from V and 5 from J; bases not matched to a gene: 4. The CDR3 here is CASLGQGNNEQFF. DNA of the CDR3: TGCGCCAGCCTGGGACAGGGTAACAATGAGCAGTTCTTC.

This sequence joins TRBV6-6 and TRBJ2-1; 7 nucleotides match TRBD2. The CDR3 extends over 13 amino acids. CDR1 is MNHNY, CDR2 SVGAGI, per germline (reference sequence). V shed 7 bases and J 5 bases; nucleotides not matched to a gene: 5. DNA for the CDR3: TGTGCCAGCACCCGACTAGCAGACAATGAGCAGTTCTTC. Amino acids: CASTRLADNEQFF.

The chain joins TRBV7-6 to TRBJ2-7; 8 bases fit TRBD1. Unmatched junction bases numbered 6, after V lost 5 bases and J lost 0 bases. This CDR3 spans 15 amino acids. Germline V gene lookup returns CDR1 SGHVS and CDR2 FNYEAQ. CDR3 sequence reads: CASSAGQGSSYEQYF. CDR3 sequence (DNA): TGTGCCAGCAGCGCCGGACAGGGAAGCTCCTACGAGCAGTACTTC.

This sequence joins TRBV9 and TRBJ2-2; 9 bases are shared with TRBD2. This CDR3 is built from 17 residues. V shed 2 bases and J 5 bases; nucleotides not matched to a gene: 10. Per the germline V gene, CDR1 is SGDLS and CDR2 is YYNGEE. CDR3 sequence: CASSVIDSGSNTGELFF. The CDR3 coding sequence is TGTGCCAGCAGCGTTATAGATAGCGGGAGCAATACCGGGGAGCTGTTTTTT.

The V call is TRBV29-1, the J call TRBJ2-2, with D possibly being TRBD1 (7 bases). This CDR3 is 13 amino acids long. Germline V gene sequence: CDR1 SQVTM, CDR2 ANQGSEA. Trimming stripped 7 bases from V and 5 bases from J, with 14 bases between. CDR3 sequence reads: CSARQGGTGELFF. The CDR3 DNA reads TGCAGCGCCCGACAGGGAGGTACCGGGGAGCTGTTTTTT.

In this sample, this clone turned up once. The V call is TRBV4-3, the J call TRBJ2-3; D call uncertain. The CDR3 is 15 amino acids. CDR1 and CDR2 from the germline V gene are LGHNA and YSLEER. Deletions cut 0 bases from V and 1 base from J, with 8 bases between. The CDR3 DNA sequence: TGCGCCAGCAGCCAAGACAACCCGGGCACAGATACGCAGTATTTT. Encoded protein: CASSQDNPGTDTQYF.

The chain has TRBV9 and TRBJ2-5; 8 bases are a match to TRBD2. The V gene end was trimmed by 1 base and the J gene end by 5 bases; junction bases not matched to a gene: 7. Germline V gene sequence: CDR1 SGDLS, CDR2 YYNGEE. This CDR3 has 15 residues. CDR3 region: CASSVTSGSLETQYF. The CDR3 DNA follows: TGTGCCAGCAGCGTAACCAGCGGGAGCTTGGAGACCCAGTACTTC.

This CDR3 reads CASSKVVFGLEVLRNYEQYF. CDR3 in DNA: TGTGCCAGCAGCAAAGTGGTCTTCGGACTAGAAGTCCTACGTAACTACGAGCAGTACTTC. V is TRBV21-1 and J is TRBJ2-7; the D call TRBD2 from the table was never checked on the DNA. TRBV21-1 is deemed a pseudogene. This CDR3 has 20 amino acids.

The CDR3 loop reads CASSQDADLPQQETQYF. Written as DNA, the CDR3 is TGTGCCAGCAGCCAAGATGCGGATCTCCCTCAACAAGAGACCCAGTACTTC. The rearrangement joins TRBV3-1 (or the pseudogene TRBV3-2) to TRBJ2-5; D not resolved. V lost 0 bases and J 2 bases, leaving 16 bases between the germline ends. The CDR3 has 17 residues. CDR1 LGHDT and CDR2 YNNKEL come from the germline V gene (reference sequence).

This sequence joins TRBV10-2 and TRBJ2-1; 11 bases are shared with TRBD2. Germline values: CDR1 WSHSY, CDR2 SAAADI. The length of the CDR3 is 15 residues. The V and J ends lost 10 bases and 2 bases, in that order; junction bases with no gene match: 7. The CDR3 nucleotides are TGCGCCATCGGGATAGCGGGGGGGGCCTACAATGAGCAGTTCTTC. Translated, it gives CAIGIAGGAYNEQFF.

CDR3 in DNA: TGTGCCAGTAGTAACTGGGGCAGGGCGACCGTCCATAGCAATCAGCCCCAGCATTTT. It translates to CASSNWGRATVHSNQPQHF. The chain links TRBV19 to TRBJ1-5; possible D gene TRBD1, 5 bases. This CDR3 contains 19 residues. Germline CDR1 reads LNHDA; CDR2 reads SQIVND (reference sequence). The V gene lost 4 bases and the J gene lost 0 bases, with 22 bases spanning the gap.

The V call is TRBV18, the J call TRBJ2-7; no clear D. The CDR3 has 14 amino acids. V was shortened by 1 base and J by 2 bases, with 9 bases between the two germline ends. Germline CDR1 and CDR2: KGHSH and LQKENI. The CDR3 DNA is TGTGCCAGCTCACCACTGGCCAGTACCTACGAGCAGTACTTC. Translated: CASSPLASTYEQYF.

V and J are TRBV4-3 and TRBJ2-2; perhaps TRBD1 as D (5 bases). The ends were cut back, 3 bases at V and 10 bases at J, with 15 bases in the middle. Germline CDR1 LGHNA, CDR2 YSLEER. The CDR3 has 14 residues. This chain's CDR3 is CASSHDITGPELFF. CDR3 in DNA: TGCGCCAGCAGCCACGATATAACAGGACCGGAGCTGTTTTTT.